Below are 28 T cell receptor beta chains sequenced from a single sample in a study of shared clonotypes between healthy human individuals. TCRdb's copy holds only in-frame clones and misses some; the assay was immunoSEQ multiplex PCR. The repertoire includes roughly 2,300,000 clones, around 90% of them detected once, and around 0.38% sits in the top ten. Sequences were obtained from naive CD4+ T cells from PBMCs. Subset in this sample: CD45RA+ positively selected. The receptors come from a young man in good health. Some clones in this sample may be carry-over from other donors' samples.

As regards this clone: In the same sample, other DNA sequences code for this CDR3. CDR3 sequence: CASSPQGGNYGYTF. CDR3 DNA: TGCGCCAGCAGCCCCCAGGGGGGTAACTATGGCTACACCTTC. The rearrangement uses TRBV5-1 and TRBJ1-2, with TRBD1 matching 7 bases. V lost 4 bases, J lost 1 base, and 4 bases stayed unmatched. In germline, CDR1 is SGHRS, CDR2 YFSETQ. CDR3 length equals 14 residues. The variable domain in full, with the rest retrieved from reference TRBV5-1 and TRBJ1-2, is KAGVTQTPRYLIKTRGQQVTLSCSPISGHRSVSWYQQTPGQGLQFLFEYFSETQRNKGNFPGRFSGRQFSNSRSEMNVSTLELGDSALYLCASSPQGGNYGYTFGSGTRLTVV.

V is TRBV7-9 and J is TRBJ2-1; 11 bases fit TRBD1. The CDR3 is 16 amino acids. The trim removed 5 bases at V and 6 bases at J, leaving 9 bases unmatched. Germline V gene data show CDR1 as SEHNR and CDR2 as FQNEAQ (reference sequence). In DNA form, the CDR3 reads TGTGCCAGCAGCCCACCTTGGGGACAGGGGGGCAATGAGCAGTTCTTC. It translates to CASSPPWGQGGNEQFF.

Comments on this clone: The sample carries other DNA sequences with the same CDR3. As DNA, the CDR3 is TGTGCCAGCAGCCTTCAGGGAGGCGGCTACACCTTC. As protein: CASSLQGGGYTF. The V call is TRBV7-2, the J call TRBJ1-2; perhaps TRBD1 as D (5 bases). This CDR3 region has 12 residues. CDR1 and CDR2 from the germline V gene are SGHTA and FQGNSA. The germline V and J ends were trimmed by 5 bases and 8 bases, with 12 bases remaining between them.

The chain carries TRBV6-4 and TRBJ2-1; 8 bases match TRBD2. Trimming at V came to 0 bases and at J to 6 bases, leaving 4 bases not matched to a gene. The germline CDR1 and CDR2 sequences are MRHNA and SNTAGT. This CDR3 region has 15 residues. The CDR3 region is CASSDSGLVPNEQFF. The CDR3 nucleotides read TGTGCCAGCAGTGACTCGGGACTAGTGCCCAATGAGCAGTTCTTC.

The V and J genes are TRBV5-4 and TRBJ2-3; D is possibly TRBD1 or TRBD2 (5 bases each). The CDR3 extends over 17 amino acids. The V end lost 4 bases, the J end lost 0 bases, and 18 bases lay between the germline ends. Germline assignment: CDR1 SGHNT and CDR2 YYREEE (reference sequence). The chain's CDR3 is CASSQGWGSTSTDTQYF. As DNA, the CDR3 is TGTGCCAGCAGCCAAGGGTGGGGGAGCACTAGCACAGATACGCAGTATTTT.

V is TRBV6-1 and J is TRBJ2-2; 7 bases line up with TRBD2. V lost 8 bases to trimming and J lost 2 bases; unmatched junction nucleotides: 8. Germline assignment: CDR1 MNHNS and CDR2 SASEGT. The CDR3 runs 15 residues. The CDR3 is CASWVGGRNTGELFF. The CDR3 coding sequence is TGTGCCAGCTGGGTGGGCGGGAGAAACACCGGGGAGCTGTTTTTT.

The rearrangement links TRBV7-2 to TRBJ2-2; the match to TRBD2 covers 7 bases. Germline V gene sequence: CDR1 SGHTA, CDR2 FQGNSA. J was trimmed by 1 base and V by 5 bases; bases with no gene match: 4. CDR3 length: 15 amino acids. CDR3 coding DNA: TGTGCCAGCAGCATTCAGCGGGAGAACACCGGGGAGCTGTTTTTT. It encodes CASSIQRENTGELFF.

This clone has only a few counts. The chain uses TRBV6-6 and TRBJ1-1; tentatively, D is TRBD1 (5 bases). Germline V gene sequence: CDR1 MNHNY, CDR2 SVGAGI (reference sequence). The CDR3 is 12 residues long. The ends were cut back, 6 bases at V and 4 bases at J, with 9 bases in the middle. The CDR3 DNA is TGTGCCAGCAGCCAGGGTCGCACTGAAGCTTTCTTT. This translates into CASSQGRTEAFF.

V and J are TRBV2 and TRBJ1-2; D is unresolved. Germline lookup yields CDR1 SNHLY and CDR2 FYNNEI. This CDR3 spans 12 amino acids. V lost 6 bases and J 3 bases, leaving 8 bases between the germline ends. CDR3 in DNA: TGTGCCAGCAGGAGCGATGACTATGGCTACACCTTC. Protein sequence: CASRSDDYGYTF.

The chain combines TRBV5-4 with TRBJ2-7; D might be TRBD1 (5 bases). V lost 3 bases, J lost 3 bases, and 10 bases lay in between. This CDR3 is built from 13 residues. The germline gives CDR1 SGHNT, CDR2 YYREEE (reference sequence). The CDR3 loop reads CASSSPDNYEQYF. DNA for the CDR3: TGTGCCAGCAGCTCCCCGGACAACTACGAGCAGTACTTC.

CDR3 bases: TGTGCCAGCAGCTTACGGAACGGGAGGAATGAGCAGTTCTTC. Translating it yields CASSLRNGRNEQFF. The chain has TRBV7-2 and TRBJ2-1, with 7 bases fitting TRBD2. This CDR3 is built from 14 residues. The junction had 5 bases not matched to a gene; V was cut back by 2 bases and J by 7 bases. From germline, CDR1 is SGHTA and CDR2 FQGNSA. The full variable domain, in which reference TRBV7-2 and TRBJ2-1 provide the parts outside the CDR3, is GAGVSQSPSNKVTEKGKDVELRCDPISGHTALYWYRQSLGQGLEFLIYFQGNSAPDKSGLPSDRFSAERTGGSVSTLTIQRTQQEDSAVYLCASSLRNGRNEQFFGPGTRLTVL.

V usage is TRBV7-9 and J usage is TRBJ1-1; D is uncertain. The CDR3 consists of 13 residues. Trimming removed 2 bases at V and 11 bases at J, with 15 bases between. Germline lookup yields CDR1 SEHNR and CDR2 FQNEAQ (reference sequence). The CDR3 nucleotides are TGTGCCAGCAGCTTAAGGGAGAAGGGTGACGCTTTCTTT. As protein: CASSLREKGDAFF.

This chain connects TRBV9 to TRBJ2-5; no clear D gene. This CDR3 comprises 12 residues. Trimming took 1 base from V and 5 from J, leaving 6 bases between them. Germline V gives CDR1 SGDLS, CDR2 YYNGEE. CDR3 DNA sequence: TGTGCCAGCAGCGTAACGGACGAGACCCAGTACTTC. The encoded protein is CASSVTDETQYF.

This chain links TRBV2 with TRBJ2-2; TRBD2 aligns across 10 bases. V lost 8 bases and J lost 5; bases outside the gene matches: 8. CDR1 and CDR2 (germline): SNHLY, FYNNEI. The CDR3 covers 15 residues. The chain's CDR3 is CASQGTSVVTGELFF. The CDR3 DNA reads as TGTGCCAGCCAGGGGACTAGCGTCGTGACCGGGGAGCTGTTTTTT.

V is TRBV10-3 and J is TRBJ1-3; D gene unclear. The germline V and J ends were trimmed by 1 base and 2 bases, with 15 bases remaining between them. Germline V gene sequence: CDR1 ENHRY, CDR2 SYGVKD. The CDR3 covers 17 residues. The CDR3 reads CAISEYWVAATGNTIYF. The DNA of the CDR3 is TGTGCCATCAGTGAGTACTGGGTGGCAGCAACTGGAAACACCATATATTTT.

This sequence joins TRBV14 and TRBJ1-2; tentative D call: TRBD1 (6 bases). This CDR3 comprises 16 residues. Looked up from germline, CDR1 is SGHDN and CDR2 is FVKESK. Between the trimmed V and J ends, which lost 0 bases and 5 bases, there was a span of 16 bases. The CDR3: CASSQEGGAREYGYTF. The CDR3 DNA is TGTGCCAGCAGCCAAGAAGGGGGTGCCAGGGAATATGGCTACACCTTC. Combining the CDR3 with reference TRBV14 and TRBJ1-2 gives the whole variable domain EAGVTQFPSHSVIEKGQTVTLRCDPISGHDNLYWYRRVMGKEIKFLLHFVKESKQDESGMPNNRFLAERTGGTYSTLKVQPAELEDSGVYFCASSQEGGAREYGYTFGSGTRLTVV.

The gene calls are TRBV18 and TRBJ1-1; weak D call: TRBD1 (6 bases). Germline CDR1 is KGHSH and CDR2 is LQKENI. V was trimmed by 1 base and J by 7 bases, leaving 16 bases between them. The CDR3 sequence is 15 residues long. This chain's CDR3 is CASSPQKSGGGEAFF. Here the CDR3 DNA reads TGTGCCAGCTCACCACAAAAATCCGGGGGCGGTGAAGCTTTCTTT.

V and J are TRBV6-5 and TRBJ1-1; D call uncertain. Germline CDR1 is MNHEY and CDR2 is SVGAGI. The CDR3 spans 15 residues. With 0 bases removed from V and 1 base from J, the gap between germline ends came to 9 bases. The DNA of the CDR3 is TGTGCCAGCAGTTACTCGTCCATGACGAACACTGAAGCTTTCTTT. Its translation: CASSYSSMTNTEAFF.

This clone was seen a few times. In the same sample, other DNA sequences code for this CDR3. The V gene is TRBV28, the J gene TRBJ1-2; D is possibly TRBD1 (5 bases). Germline V gene lookup returns CDR1 MDHEN and CDR2 SYDVKM. The length of the CDR3 is 13 residues. V dropped 3 bases and J dropped 2 bases, with 7 bases sitting between them. Written as DNA, the CDR3 is TGTGCCAGCAGTTTGGGACGGAACTATGGCTACACCTTC. This gives the protein CASSLGRNYGYTF.

The rearrangement links TRBV15 to TRBJ1-3; D remains ambiguous. The length of the CDR3 is 13 residues. V lost 7 bases and J 7 bases, leaving 14 bases between the germline ends. Germline values: CDR1 LNHNV, CDR2 YYDKDF (reference sequence). The CDR3 DNA sequence: TGTGCCACCACCCTGGACCCACGGAACACCATATATTTT. It codes for CATTLDPRNTIYF.

This sequence joins TRBV12-5 and TRBJ2-3, with 10 bases lining up with TRBD1. There are 14 residues in the CDR3. Unmatched junction bases numbered 0, after V lost 5 bases and J lost 1 base. In germline, CDR1 is LGHNT, CDR2 FRNRAP. CDR3 in amino acids: CASGGQGGTDTQYF. CDR3 coding DNA: TGTGCTAGTGGTGGACAGGGGGGCACAGATACGCAGTATTTT.

J is TRBJ2-7 and V is TRBV27, with TRBD1 identical over 8 bases. This CDR3 contains 16 residues. Germline CDR1 MNHEY, CDR2 SMNVEV (reference sequence). J was trimmed by 3 bases and V by 6 bases; bases with no gene match: 13. Here the CDR3 DNA reads TGTGCCAGCAGCTCCGTGACTACAGGGGGACGCTACGAGCAGTACTTC. Amino acid sequence: CASSSVTTGGRYEQYF.

The chain recombines TRBV19 with TRBJ2-3; D gene unclear. The CDR3 length is 14 residues. Trimming took 5 bases from V and 2 from J, leaving 11 bases between them. CDR1 and CDR2 from the germline V gene are LNHDA and SQIVND (reference sequence). The CDR3 is CASSSGQPTDTQYF. CDR3 sequence (DNA): TGTGCCAGTAGTTCTGGGCAGCCCACAGATACGCAGTATTTT.

This CDR3 is CASGLDVNTEAFF. The CDR3 DNA follows: TGTGCTAGTGGTTTGGACGTGAACACTGAAGCTTTCTTT. The V gene is TRBV12-5, the J gene TRBJ1-1; no firm D call. Germline loops: CDR1 LGHNT, CDR2 FRNRAP. The CDR3 runs 13 residues. V lost 1 base, J lost 0 bases, and 3 bases lay in between.

This sequence joins TRBV5-1 and TRBJ2-1; 13 positions match TRBD2. CDR3 size: 18 residues. J was trimmed by 8 bases and V by 4 bases; bases with no gene match: 15. Per the germline V gene, CDR1 is SGHRS and CDR2 is YFSETQ. For the CDR3, the DNA is TGCGCCAGCAGCCCCCGGGACAGGGGACTAGCGGGGATCGATGAGCAGTTCTTC. Translated: CASSPRDRGLAGIDEQFF.

The chain employs TRBV6-6 and TRBJ1-5; tentative D call: TRBD1 (5 bases). The CDR3 is 13 residues long. Trimming removed 6 bases at V and 9 bases at J, with 15 bases between. Germline-derived CDR1 and CDR2 are MNHNY and SVGAGI (reference sequence). The CDR3 coding sequence is TGTGCCAGCAGCTGGGACGGGGATAGGCCCCAGCATTTT. Translated, it gives CASSWDGDRPQHF.

The genes are TRBV10-3 and TRBJ2-3; tentatively, D is TRBD1 (6 bases). The germline V and J ends were trimmed by 6 bases and 2 bases, with 12 bases remaining between them. This CDR3 has 14 amino acids. CDR1 is ENHRY, CDR2 SYGVKD, per germline. The CDR3 protein is CAIRKDSPTDTQYF. DNA for the CDR3: TGTGCCATCAGGAAGGACAGCCCCACAGATACGCAGTATTTT.

Turning to this clone: Other DNA sequences from this sample encode an identical CDR3 as well. The V gene is TRBV5-1, the J gene TRBJ2-5, with a possible D match to TRBD2 (6 bases). Trimming removed 0 bases from V and 5 bases from J, with 8 bases in between. CDR3 size: 13 residues. Germline V gene sequence: CDR1 SGHRS, CDR2 YFSETQ. Here the CDR3 DNA reads TGCGCCAGCAGCTTGGTAGGAGGGGAGACCCAGTACTTC. It encodes CASSLVGGETQYF.